One sample yielded the 18 T cell receptor beta chains listed below, sequenced in a study of blood T cell repertoires in COVID-19 (TCRdb year 2020). Libraries were constructed by the immunoSEQ multiplex PCR assay. Imported from immuneACCESS, the table was reduced by TCRdb to in-frame sequences with V and J called. These copies leave out some clones; in studies compared against another copy, an unresolved V gene accounts for under half, and the cause of the remainder is not known. Across this sample there are over 80,000 clones, with 80% to 90% seen only once. The ten largest make up 8% to 9.5% of the sample. The sequencing sample was made of peripheral blood. The source of these receptors is a man in his forties or fifties with acute or convalescent COVID-19.

In its sample, this clone was seen once. V is TRBV19 and J is TRBJ1-1; tentatively, D is TRBD1 (6 bases). Germline V gene data show CDR1 as LNHDA and CDR2 as SQIVND (reference sequence). V lost 4 bases and J 1 base, leaving 13 bases between the germline ends. The CDR3 has 15 amino acids. The DNA for the CDR3 is TGTGCCAGTAGTACCTCCGGACAGCCGAACACTGAAGCTTTCTTT. Encoded protein: CASSTSGQPNTEAFF.

The chain carries TRBV19 and TRBJ2-5; tentatively, D is TRBD2 (5 bases). Trimming removed 3 bases at V and 7 bases at J, with 12 bases between. From germline, CDR1 is LNHDA and CDR2 SQIVND (reference sequence). CDR3 length: 13 amino acids. The CDR3 bases are TGTGCCAGTAGTATCCGGGAAGCCAGGACCCAGTACTTC. Protein sequence: CASSIREARTQYF.

The J gene is TRBJ2-5, the V gene TRBV5-3; 8 bases map to TRBD2. TRBV5-3 belongs to the ORF category, with a function that is uncertain. The length of the CDR3 is 15 residues. V was clipped by 3 bases and J by 5 bases; unmatched bases: 9. CDR3 DNA: TGTGCCAGAAGCTCGTGGTGCCCGGGGGGGGAGACCCAGTACTTC. Protein product: CARSSWCPGGETQYF.

V usage is TRBV27 and J usage is TRBJ2-2; D call uncertain. V lost 6 bases and J lost 5, with 13 bases in between. The CDR3 loop spans 14 amino acids. Germline CDR1 and CDR2: MNHEY and SMNVEV (reference sequence). CDR3 sequence (DNA): TGTGCCAGCAGCTCAAGCGACGGAACCGGGGAGCTGTTTTTT. Residues: CASSSSDGTGELFF.

As concerns this clone: Other DNA sequences from this sample encode an identical CDR3 as well. The chain employs TRBV29-1 and TRBJ1-2, with a weak D call TRBD1 (5 bases). The CDR3 covers 13 residues. CDR1 and CDR2 (germline): SQVTM, ANQGSEA. The V end lost 0 bases, the J end lost 5 bases, and 10 bases lay between the germline ends. The CDR3 coding sequence is TGCAGCGTTGAAGAGGGGGGAGGGTATGGCTACACCTTC. It encodes CSVEEGGGYGYTF.

The gene calls are TRBV27 and TRBJ1-2, with 7 bases fitting TRBD1. V was clipped by 5 bases and J by 0 bases; unmatched bases: 6. The CDR3 length is 15 residues. Germline V gene data show CDR1 as MNHEY and CDR2 as SMNVEV (reference sequence). The CDR3 loop is CASSPTGLANYGYTF. In DNA form, the CDR3 reads TGTGCCAGCAGTCCGACAGGGCTAGCTAACTATGGCTACACCTTC.

J is TRBJ2-1 and V is TRBV2, with a tentative D call TRBD2 (7 bases). Deletions cut 9 bases from V and 1 base from J, with 13 bases between. Germline CDR1 SNHLY, CDR2 FYNNEI. The CDR3 spans 14 residues. CDR3 loop: CASGGGASYNEQFF. DNA for the CDR3: TGTGCCAGTGGTGGGGGGGCGTCCTACAATGAGCAGTTCTTC.

The chain combines TRBV15 with TRBJ1-1; no firm D call. CDR1 is LNHNV, CDR2 YYDKDF, per germline (reference sequence). V was shortened by 1 base and J by 11 bases, with 14 bases between the two germline ends. The CDR3 covers 13 residues. The CDR3 loop is CATSRVYGDGAFF. In DNA, the CDR3 is TGTGCCACCAGCAGAGTATACGGGGATGGGGCTTTCTTT.

V and J are TRBV3-1 (or the pseudogene TRBV3-2) and TRBJ1-2; tentatively, D is TRBD1 (6 bases). Trimming left V 0 bases short and J 6 bases short, with 17 bases between. The germline gives CDR1 LGHDT, CDR2 YNNKEL (reference sequence). This CDR3 has 16 residues. CDR3 sequence: CASSQETGPYSNGYTF. DNA of the CDR3: TGTGCCAGCAGCCAAGAGACAGGCCCCTATTCAAATGGCTACACCTTC.

This chain connects TRBV5-4 to TRBJ1-2; D is unclear. This CDR3 spans 12 amino acids. Trimming shortened V by 0 bases and J by 4 bases, and 4 bases separated the two germline ends. Per the germline V gene, CDR1 is SGHNT and CDR2 is YYREEE (reference sequence). Written as DNA, the CDR3 is TGTGCCAGCAGCTTGGACAGCTATGGCTACACCTTC. It translates to CASSLDSYGYTF.

The CDR3 bases are TGTGCCAGTAGTACTCTGATGGGGGGTAGGACTGAAGCTTTCTTT. Translation gives CASSTLMGGRTEAFF. The V gene is TRBV19, the J gene TRBJ1-1; TRBD1 is a possible D gene (5 bases). V was trimmed by 4 bases and J by 5 bases, leaving 17 bases between them. The CDR3 spans 15 residues. The germline V gene has CDR1 LNHDA and CDR2 SQIVND (reference sequence).

The chain joins TRBV3-1 (or the pseudogene TRBV3-2) to TRBJ1-5; 7 positions match TRBD1. Trimming at V came to 4 bases and at J to 4 bases, leaving 4 bases not matched to a gene. CDR1 is LGHDT, CDR2 YNNKEL, per germline (reference sequence). The CDR3 covers 14 residues. CDR3 residues: CASSPSDRNQPQHF. The CDR3 DNA is TGTGCCAGCAGCCCCTCGGACAGGAATCAGCCCCAGCATTTT.

V usage is TRBV18 and J usage is TRBJ2-5; D ambiguous. V gave up 4 bases and J gave up 0 bases, with 3 bases separating them. Germline loops: CDR1 KGHSH, CDR2 LQKENI. The CDR3 is made up of 12 amino acids. CDR3 DNA: TGTGCCAGCTCACGTAACCAAGAGACCCAGTACTTC. As protein: CASSRNQETQYF.

The chain is built from TRBV5-1 and TRBJ1-3; no reliable D call. V lost 4 bases to trimming and J lost 0 bases, with 11 bases between them. The germline V gene encodes CDR1 SGHRS and CDR2 YFSETQ. CDR3 size: 15 residues. This CDR3 is CASSRDGGSGNTIYF. As DNA, the CDR3 is TGCGCCAGCAGCCGAGACGGAGGCTCTGGAAACACCATATATTTT.

This clone has just a few counts. This rearrangement joins TRBV11-3 to TRBJ1-1, with D uncertain. Germline V gene sequence: CDR1 SGHNT, CDR2 YENEEA. Trimming left V 0 bases short and J 8 bases short, with 10 bases between. The CDR3 is made up of 13 amino acids. The CDR3 spells CASSLETKTEAFF. DNA of the CDR3: TGTGCCAGCAGCTTAGAAACAAAAACCGAAGCTTTCTTT. The whole variable domain, filled in from reference TRBV11-3 and TRBJ1-1, reads EAGVVQSPRYKIIEKKQPVAFWCNPISGHNTLYWYLQNLGQGPELLIRYENEEAVDDSQLPKDRFSAERLKGVDSTLKIQPAELGDSAVYLCASSLETKTEAFFGQGTRLTVV.

The V gene is TRBV6-2 or TRBV6-3, the J gene TRBJ1-2; D perhaps matches TRBD1 (6 bases). This CDR3 comprises 15 residues. Germline assignment: CDR1 MNHEY and CDR2 SVGEGT. Trimming took 5 bases from V and 3 from J, leaving 16 bases between them. CDR3 in DNA: TGTGCCAGCAGTAGGGGGGGCACCGACTACTATGGCTACACCTTC. Translation: CASSRGGTDYYGYTF.

This sequence joins TRBV4-2 and TRBJ1-1; D uncertain. The CDR3 length is 14 residues. Germline CDR1 and CDR2: LGHNA and YNFKEQ. Deletions cut 0 bases from V and 0 bases from J, with 5 bases between. DNA of the CDR3: TGTGCCAGCAGCCAAGATCCAGTGAACACTGAAGCTTTCTTT. Its translation: CASSQDPVNTEAFF.

This sequence joins TRBV24-1 and TRBJ2-1, with 11 bases aligning to TRBD2. V shed 6 bases and J 2 bases; nucleotides not matched to a gene: 2. The CDR3 is 15 residues long. CDR1 is KGHDR, CDR2 SFDVKD, per germline. The CDR3 DNA follows: TGTGCCACCAGTCATAGCGGGGGGGCCTACAATGAGCAGTTCTTC. This gives the protein CATSHSGGAYNEQFF.